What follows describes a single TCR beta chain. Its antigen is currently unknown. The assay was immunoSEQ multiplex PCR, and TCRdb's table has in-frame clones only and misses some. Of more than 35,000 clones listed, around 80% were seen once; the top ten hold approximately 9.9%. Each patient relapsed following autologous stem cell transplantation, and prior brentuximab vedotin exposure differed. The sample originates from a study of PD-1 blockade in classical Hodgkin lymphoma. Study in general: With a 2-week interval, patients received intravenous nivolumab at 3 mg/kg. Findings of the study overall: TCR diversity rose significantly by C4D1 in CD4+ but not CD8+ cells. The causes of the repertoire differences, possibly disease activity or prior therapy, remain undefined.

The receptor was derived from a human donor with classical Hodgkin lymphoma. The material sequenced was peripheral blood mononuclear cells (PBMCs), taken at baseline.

Written as DNA, the CDR3 is TGTGCCAGCAGCCGACTAGCGGGAGGCACAGATACGCAGTATTTT. Translated, it gives CASSRLAGGTDTQYF. V and J are TRBV12-2 and TRBJ2-3; the DNA was not used to check the table's D call, TRBD2. TRBV12-2 is a pseudogene. CDR3 length equals 15 residues.